The 2 T cell receptor beta chains presented below share a single source sample, sequenced in a study of CD8 T cells in Susac syndrome. An input of roughly 0.5 to 1 ug of RNA was subjected to reverse transcription using random hexamers. TCRdb reanalysed the immunoSEQ multiplex PCR reads using MiXCR and keeps one entry per CDR3 protein. The table lists 200,000 to 300,000 distinct CDR3 sequences, 95% to 97% of them singletons, with around 0.093% in the top ten. The sample taken for sequencing was CD4+ T cells from PBMCs. The receptors come from a human donor with Susac syndrome.

The rearrangement links TRBV19 to TRBJ2-3; D uncertain. V was cut by 6 bases and J by 0 bases, with 10 bases left in between. This CDR3 is built from 14 residues. Germline V CDR1 and CDR2: LNHDA, SQIVND (reference sequence). CDR3 bases: TGTGCCAGTAGCGTCTACACTAGCACAGATACGCAGTATTTT. Its translation: CASSVYTSTDTQYF.

The V and J genes are TRBV2 and TRBJ2-5; D remains unclear. The CDR3 length is 11 residues. The V end was cut by 3 bases, the J end by 3 bases, with 2 bases between. CDR1 is SNHLY, CDR2 FYNNEI, per germline. In nucleotides, the CDR3 is TGTGCCAGCAGTGACGAAGAGACCCAGTACTTC. It codes for CASSDEETQYF.